Described below is a single TCR beta chain sequence and its context. Its specificity is not known. The data are from a study of blood T cells in healthy people across ages. Study-wide findings and caveats: When set beside aged donors, long-lived donors presented more naive CD4+ cells and higher diversity.

The second PCR ran roughly 6 to 11 cycles with a sample-barcoded 5' primer and J-beta primers. The yield of each sample was at least 3 million CDR3-containing paired-end reads. TCRdb reanalysed the 5' RACE reads using MiXCR and keeps one entry per CDR3 protein. The sample yields under 800,000 distinct CDR3 sequences, about 40% seen once. This receptor was obtained from an older woman in good health. The specimen sequenced was blood.

In nucleotides, the CDR3 is TGTGCCAGCAATGAAAACCAGGGCCCTTACAATGAGCAGTACTTC. Its protein is CASNENQGPYNEQYF. The chain is built from TRBV9 and TRBJ2-1, with a weak D call TRBD1 (5 bases). TRBJ2-7 matches the DNA end more closely, so the J call is doubtful. The CDR3 contains 15 residues. Germline V gene data show CDR1 as SGDLS and CDR2 as YYNGEE.